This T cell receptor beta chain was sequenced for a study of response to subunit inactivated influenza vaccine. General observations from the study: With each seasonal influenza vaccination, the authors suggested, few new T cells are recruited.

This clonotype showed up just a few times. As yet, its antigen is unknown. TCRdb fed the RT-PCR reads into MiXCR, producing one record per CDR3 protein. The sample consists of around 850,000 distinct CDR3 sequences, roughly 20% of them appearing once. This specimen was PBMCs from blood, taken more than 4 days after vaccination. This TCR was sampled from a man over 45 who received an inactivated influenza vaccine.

In nucleotides, the CDR3 is TGTGCCAGCAGCGAAGGAGGAGGGAGTCAGCCCCAGCATTTT. Amino acids: CASSEGGGSQPQHF. J is TRBJ1-5 and V is TRBV7-9; D is undetermined. CDR1 is SEHNR, CDR2 FQNEAQ, per germline (reference sequence). The ends were cut back, 5 bases at V and 6 bases at J, with 14 bases in the middle. The CDR3 contains 14 residues.